This T cell receptor (beta chain) was sequenced during a study of T-cell memory formation after mild COVID-19. Trimming removed 5 bases from V and 1 base from J; junction bases left unmatched: 1. The CDR3 has 14 residues. Germline CDR1 and CDR2: SQVTM and ANQGSEA. This clonotype was counted ten times or more. Its antigen is unknown. MiXCR, applied by TCRdb to the 5' RACE reads, yields one record per CDR3 protein. This sample has around 440,000 distinct CDR3 sequences, with roughly 20% found just once. The study, taken as a whole, reports: Clones shrinking from day 15 to 85 showed even CD4/CD8 mixes; later expanders tilted CD4+. Researchers report contracting CD4+ clones mostly in CM and EM, with CD8+ clones in EMRA.

The TCR sequence derives from an adult woman who had mild COVID-19 (a few samples of this study predate the infection). Cell type and time point are not known. This sequence joins TRBV29-1 and TRBJ2-3; TRBD2 matches at 12 bases. The specimen was PBMCs or a T cell subset sorted from them (not recorded which). For the CDR3, the DNA is TGCAGCGTTCGGACTAGCGGGGGCACAGATACGCAGTATTTT. Residues: CSVRTSGGTDTQYF.